This T cell receptor beta chain is drawn from a study of T cells in Graves' hyperthyroidism and ophthalmopathy. Amplification of TCR beta CDR3 regions was performed using RNA transcripts as template. The HTBI set primed first-round TCR CDR3 RT-PCR. TCRdb re-called the multiplex PCR reads through MiXCR, storing one row per CDR3 protein. The sample lists about 580,000 distinct CDR3 sequences, 11% to 15% occurring once. Trimming took off 5 bases at V and 3 bases at J, with 11 bases between the two ends. Germline V gene sequence: CDR1 SEHNR, CDR2 FQNEAQ (reference sequence). The CDR3 consists of 14 residues.

The sequencing sample was made of blood. The receptor was derived from a woman aged 30 to 39 with Graves' hyperthyroidism that later progressed to Graves' ophthalmopathy. This chain connects TRBV7-9 to TRBJ2-1, with D unclear. CDR3 bases: TGTGCCAGCAGCCCCCCCCCCGACTACAATGAGCAGTTCTTC. Protein sequence: CASSPPPDYNEQFF. The variable domain in full, with the rest retrieved from reference TRBV7-9 and TRBJ2-1, is DTGVSQNPRHKITKRGQNVTFRCDPISEHNRLYWYRQTLGQGPEFLTYFQNEAQLEKSRLLSDRFSAERPKGSFSTLEIQRTEQGDSAMYLCASSPPPDYNEQFFGPGTRLTVL.